The rows below give T cell receptor beta chains drawn from one sample of a study of blood T cell repertoires in COVID-19. The assay was immunoSEQ multiplex PCR, and TCRdb's table has in-frame clones only and misses some. Among about 140,000 clones listed, roughly 86% were seen once. The sequencing sample was made of peripheral blood. Receptors originate from a man aged 45-60 years with active or convalescent COVID-19. Each CDR3 is given with its conserved first and last residue. D genes are given only for firm matches. Clone size is shown for a subset of rows, as once, few, many or a class of expanded clone.

V gene	J gene	D gene	clone size	CDR3 DNA	CDR3 protein
TRBV5-1	TRBJ1-6	TRBD1	.	TGCGCCAGCACCGACAGGGGAGGCTATAATTCACCCCTCCACTTT	CASTDRGGYNSPLHF
TRBV27	TRBJ1-2	.	once	TGTGCCAGCAGGCAGGGGAACAGGGACTATGGCTACACCTTC	CASRQGNRDYGYTF
TRBV28	TRBJ1-5	.	.	TGTGCCAGCAGTTCGAGGACTATGCAGCCCCAGCATTTT	CASSSRTMQPQHF
TRBV19	TRBJ1-5	.	.	TGTGCCAGTAGTATTATCGGGGAACGGAGTCAGCCCCAGCATTTT	CASSIIGERSQPQHF
TRBV28	TRBJ1-2	TRBD1	.	TGTGCCAGCAGCTCGACAGGGGGCTACACCTTC	CASSSTGGYTF
TRBV9	TRBJ2-1	TRBD2	once	TGTGCCAGCAGCGTAGAACTAGCGGGAGGGTGGAATGAGCAGTTCTTC	CASSVELAGGWNEQFF
TRBV3-1/TRBV3-2	TRBJ2-3	TRBD1	.	TGTGCCAGCAGCCAAGACGGGTGGACAGGGGGCGCAGATACGCAGTATTTT	CASSQDGWTGGADTQYF
TRBV6-2/TRBV6-3	TRBJ1-5	TRBD1	once	TGTGCCAGCAGCCACGGCGGCAGGGGGCCGCCCCAGCATTTT	CASSHGGRGPPQHF
TRBV6-1	TRBJ1-1	.	.	TGTGCCAGCAGTGAAGGGCTGGTTTCCACTGAAGCTTTCTTT	CASSEGLVSTEAFF
TRBV3-1/TRBV3-2	TRBJ2-5	.	.	TGTGCCAGCAGCCAAGGGCACAGGGTGCGAGAGACCCAGTACTTC	CASSQGHRVRETQYF
TRBV12-5	TRBJ2-7	.	.	TGTGCTAGTGGTTCGTCAGCGCACGAGCAGTACTTC	CASGSSAHEQYF
TRBV25-1	TRBJ2-7	.	once	TGTGCCAGCAGCCGGGGTGGGGTAACCCTTTCCTACGAGCAGTACTTC	CASSRGGVTLSYEQYF
TRBV11-2	TRBJ1-4	.	.	TGTGCCAGCAGCCCCCGGGGGTCTAATGAAAAACTGTTTTTT	CASSPRGSNEKLFF
TRBV10-3	TRBJ1-2	.	.	TGTGCCATCAAGCCAGGGGACAACTATGGCTACACCTTC	CAIKPGDNYGYTF
TRBV5-1	TRBJ2-7	.	.	TGCGCCAGCAGCCCGGGCGGACTAACTACCTACGAGCAGTACTTC	CASSPGGLTTYEQYF
TRBV5-1	TRBJ2-1	TRBD1	.	TGCGCCAGCAGCGGGGACAGCGTGTACAATGAGCAGTTCTTC	CASSGDSVYNEQFF
TRBV24-1	TRBJ1-1	.	.	TGTGCCACCAGTGATTTGGGCGAGGACACTGAAGCTTTCTTT	CATSDLGEDTEAFF
TRBV2	TRBJ2-1	.	few	TGTGCCAGCAGTGAAGGGTGGGAGAAGGACAATGAGCAGTTCTTC	CASSEGWEKDNEQFF
TRBV9	TRBJ2-1	.	.	TGTGCCAGCAGCCCCTGGACAGAAAACAATGAGCAGTTCTTC	CASSPWTENNEQFF
TRBV24-1	TRBJ1-2	TRBD1	.	TGTGCCACCAGTGATATATTAACGGGACAGGGGGCAGTAGACGACTATGGCTACACCTTC	CATSDILTGQGAVDDYGYTF
TRBV5-4	TRBJ1-2	.	.	TGTGCCAGCAGCTTGGACCCGGACAGCAAGGGGTATGGCTACACCTTC	CASSLDPDSKGYGYTF
TRBV2	TRBJ2-3	TRBD2	.	TGTGCCAGCCGGACTAGCGGGAGGACAGATACGCAGTATTTT	CASRTSGRTDTQYF
TRBV12-5	TRBJ2-1	TRBD2	.	TGTGCTAGTGGTGGCTCCAGCGGGAGGGCCATGAGCTACAATGAGCAGTTCTTC	CASGGSSGRAMSYNEQFF
TRBV4-1	TRBJ2-7	.	few	TGCGCCAGCAGCCAACCTCCGGGCTACGAGCAGTACTTC	CASSQPPGYEQYF
TRBV6-2/TRBV6-3	TRBJ2-7	.	.	TGTGCCAGCAGTTTATTCAGGGGTCATGGCGAGCAGTACTTC	CASSLFRGHGEQYF
TRBV18	TRBJ2-1	.	.	TGTGCCAGCTCGCCTCCCTTGGGGGGGCCGATTGAGCAGTTCTTC	CASSPPLGGPIEQFF
TRBV28	TRBJ1-1	.	.	TGTGCCAGCAGCACGGGACATAACACTGAAGCTTTCTTT	CASSTGHNTEAFF
TRBV7-2	TRBJ2-2	TRBD2	.	TGTGCCAGCAGCCCCCGGACTAGCGGGAACGCCGGGGAGCTGTTTTTT	CASSPRTSGNAGELFF
TRBV19	TRBJ2-1	TRBD1	.	TGTGCCAGTAGTCTCGGGACAGGGGGCAATGAGCAGTTCTTC	CASSLGTGGNEQFF
TRBV2	TRBJ1-1	TRBD1	few	TGTGCCAGCAGTGGGACAGGGGTAAGAGTTACGAACACTGAAGCTTTCTTT	CASSGTGVRVTNTEAFF